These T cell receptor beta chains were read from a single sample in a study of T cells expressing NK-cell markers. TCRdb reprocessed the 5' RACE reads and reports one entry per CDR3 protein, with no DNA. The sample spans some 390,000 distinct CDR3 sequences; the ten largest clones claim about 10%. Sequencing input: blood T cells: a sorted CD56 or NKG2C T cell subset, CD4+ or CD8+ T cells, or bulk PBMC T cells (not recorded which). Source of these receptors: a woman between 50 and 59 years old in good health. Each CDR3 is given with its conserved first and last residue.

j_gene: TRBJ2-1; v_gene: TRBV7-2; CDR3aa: CASSLTGRASTKFF
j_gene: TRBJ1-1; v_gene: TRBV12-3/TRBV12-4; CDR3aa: CASSLEGSRNTEAFF
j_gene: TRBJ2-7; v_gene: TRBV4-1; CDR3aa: CASSQLAVNYEQYF
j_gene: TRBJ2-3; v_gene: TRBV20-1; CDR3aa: CSAHMGLPAPDTQYF
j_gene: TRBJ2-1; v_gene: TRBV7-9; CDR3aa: CASSFAPFRQFF
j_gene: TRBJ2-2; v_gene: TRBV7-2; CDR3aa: CASDQDRNTGELFF
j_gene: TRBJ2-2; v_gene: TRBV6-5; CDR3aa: CASSDGLARETGELFF
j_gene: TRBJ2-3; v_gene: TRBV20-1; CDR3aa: CSPRAVGTDTQYF
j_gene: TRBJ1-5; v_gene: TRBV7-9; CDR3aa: CASSPPGRNQPQHF
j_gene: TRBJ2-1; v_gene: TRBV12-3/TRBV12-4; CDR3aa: CASSTPGLWRNEQFF
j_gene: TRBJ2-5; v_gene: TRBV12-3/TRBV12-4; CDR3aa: CASKPGGETQYF
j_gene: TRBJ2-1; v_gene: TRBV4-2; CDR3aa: CASSPLGQINEQFF
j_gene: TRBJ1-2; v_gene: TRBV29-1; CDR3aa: CSVGTQYGYTF
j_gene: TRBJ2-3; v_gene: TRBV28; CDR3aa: CASSTPRVRTDTQYF
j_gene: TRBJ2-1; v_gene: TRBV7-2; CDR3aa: CASSFSGVGHNEQFF
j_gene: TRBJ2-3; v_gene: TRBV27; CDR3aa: CASSPQPITDTQYF
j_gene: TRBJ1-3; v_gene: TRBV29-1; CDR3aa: CSVDLGVGNTIYF
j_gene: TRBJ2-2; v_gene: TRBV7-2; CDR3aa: CASSPLAGARSGELFF
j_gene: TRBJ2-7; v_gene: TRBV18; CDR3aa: CASSPSRMAGGFYEQYF
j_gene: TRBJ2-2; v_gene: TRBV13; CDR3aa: CASRAPGQLNTGELFF
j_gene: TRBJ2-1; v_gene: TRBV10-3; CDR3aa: CAISEASGTYNEQFF